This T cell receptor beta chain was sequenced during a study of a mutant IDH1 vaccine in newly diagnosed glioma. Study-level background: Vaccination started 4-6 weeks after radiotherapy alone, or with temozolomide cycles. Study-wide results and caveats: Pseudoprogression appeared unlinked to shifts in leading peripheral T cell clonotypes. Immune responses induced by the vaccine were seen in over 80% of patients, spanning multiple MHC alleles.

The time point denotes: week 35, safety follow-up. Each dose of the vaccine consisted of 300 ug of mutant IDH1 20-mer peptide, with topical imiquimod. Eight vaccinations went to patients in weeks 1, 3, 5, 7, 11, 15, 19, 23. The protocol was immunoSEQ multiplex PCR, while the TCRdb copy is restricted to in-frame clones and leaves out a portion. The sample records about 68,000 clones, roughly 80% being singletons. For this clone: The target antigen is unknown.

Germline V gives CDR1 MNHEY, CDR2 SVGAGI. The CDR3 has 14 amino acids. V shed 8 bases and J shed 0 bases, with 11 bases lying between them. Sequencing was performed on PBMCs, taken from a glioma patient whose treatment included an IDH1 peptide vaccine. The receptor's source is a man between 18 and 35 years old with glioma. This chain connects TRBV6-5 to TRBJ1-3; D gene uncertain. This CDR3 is CASGRGFSGNTIYF. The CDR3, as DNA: TGTGCCAGCGGGAGAGGCTTCTCTGGAAACACCATATATTTT.